Listed below are T cell receptor beta chains from one sample, sequenced in a study of blood T cell repertoires in COVID-19. Some clones are missing from TCRdb's copy, which holds only in-frame ones; the method was immunoSEQ multiplex PCR. This table has more than 300,000 clones, more than 70% appearing once. The sequenced sample was peripheral blood. These receptors all come from a woman aged 45 to 65 with acute or convalescent COVID-19. Both conserved end residues are part of each CDR3. A D gene is named only where the DNA matches it firmly. For some rows the clone size is stated as once, few or many, or as a class when expanded; others skip it.

>TRBV7-2|-|TRBJ2-5|TRBD1
CASSLVQGAWETQYF
TGTGCCAGCAGCTTAGTACAGGGGGCGTGGGAGACCCAGTACTTC
>TRBV3-1/TRBV3-2|-|TRBJ2-7|TRBD1
CASSQRQGREQYF
TGTGCCAGCAGCCAAAGACAGGGGAGGGAGCAGTACTTC
>TRBV2|-|TRBJ2-3|-
CASTSYRLGTDTQYF
TGTGCCAGCACGAGCTACCGTCTAGGCACAGATACGCAGTATTTT
>TRBV6-5|few|TRBJ1-2|-
CASSYSKRTLYGYTF
TGTGCCAGCAGTTACTCGAAGCGCACTCTCTATGGCTACACCTTC
>TRBV30|few|TRBJ2-7|TRBD1
CAWRDLGTGEMEYF
TGTGCCTGGAGGGACCTCGGGACAGGGGAGATGGAGTACTTC
>TRBV5-1|-|TRBJ1-1|-
CASSSMNTEAFF
TGCGCCAGCAGCTCCATGAACACTGAAGCTTTCTTT
>TRBV9|-|TRBJ1-2|TRBD1
CASSVGQGDGYTF
TGTGCCAGCAGCGTAGGGCAGGGGGATGGCTACACCTTC
>TRBV10-3|-|TRBJ1-1|TRBD1
CAIGGQGGMNTEAFF
TGTGCCATCGGGGGACAGGGAGGCATGAACACTGAAGCTTTCTTT
>TRBV5-6|few|TRBJ1-1|TRBD1
CASSPETGATGTEAFF
TGTGCCAGCAGCCCCGAGACAGGGGCTACCGGCACTGAAGCTTTCTTT
>TRBV6-5|once|TRBJ2-3|TRBD2
CASTGTNGIPDTQYF
TGTGCCAGCACCGGGACTAATGGGATCCCAGATACGCAGTATTTT
>TRBV7-2|-|TRBJ2-1|TRBD2
CASSSRTSGSHNEQFF
TGTGCCAGCAGCTCCCGGACTAGCGGGAGCCACAATGAGCAGTTCTTC
>TRBV3-1/TRBV3-2|-|TRBJ2-1|-
CASSLTTGKDEQFF
TGTGCCAGCAGCCTCACCACAGGGAAGGATGAGCAGTTCTTC
>TRBV11-2|-|TRBJ1-1|TRBD1
CASRSERGPTNTEAFF
TGTGCCAGCAGGTCAGAGAGGGGGCCAACAAACACTGAAGCTTTCTTT
>TRBV3-1/TRBV3-2|-|TRBJ1-3|-
CASSQEGRAGNTIYF
TGTGCCAGCAGCCAAGAGGGGAGGGCTGGAAACACCATATATTTT
>TRBV6-1|-|TRBJ2-2|TRBD2
CASSESRLAVKELFF
TGTGCCAGCAGTGAGTCCCGACTAGCGGTGAAGGAGCTGTTTTTT
>TRBV29-1|few|TRBJ1-1|-
CSAASGYTEAFF
TGCAGCGCCGCGTCAGGTTACACTGAAGCTTTCTTT
>TRBV6-5|few|TRBJ2-4|-
CASSPTLRRQNQYF
TGTGCCAGCAGTCCCACCCTCCGTCGACAGAATCAGTACTTC
>TRBV5-6|once|TRBJ2-7|TRBD1
CASSSIRTGGSEQYF
TGTGCCAGCAGCTCCATCCGGACAGGGGGTAGCGAGCAGTACTTC
>TRBV7-8|-|TRBJ2-1|TRBD1
CASSLASPGQGVSYNEQFF
TGTGCCAGCAGCTTAGCCTCTCCGGGACAGGGAGTTTCTTACAATGAGCAGTTCTTC
>TRBV2|-|TRBJ2-5|-
CASSGVGRPETQYF
TGTGCCAGCAGCGGTGTTGGGCGCCCAGAGACCCAGTACTTC
>TRBV2|-|TRBJ1-2|TRBD1
CASRTGMNYGYTF
TGTGCCAGCAGGACAGGGATGAACTATGGCTACACCTTC
>TRBV18|-|TRBJ1-5|TRBD1
CASSPILLDRVRLSNQPQHF
TGTGCCAGCTCACCTATTTTGTTGGACAGGGTGAGACTTAGCAATCAGCCCCAGCATTTT
>TRBV5-1|once|TRBJ1-4|-
CASSIEDEKLFF
TGCGCCAGCTCAATTGAGGATGAAAAACTGTTTTTT
>TRBV29-1|-|TRBJ2-3|TRBD2
CSVEGAGGQTDTQYF
TGCAGCGTTGAAGGTGCGGGAGGGCAAACAGATACGCAGTATTTT
>TRBV6-2/TRBV6-3|-|TRBJ2-7|-
CASSYSIQATFSYEQYF
TGTGCCAGCAGTTACTCGATTCAAGCTACCTTCTCCTACGAGCAGTACTTC
>TRBV9|-|TRBJ2-7|TRBD2
CASSAAGTSAYEQYF
TGTGCCAGCAGCGCGGCCGGGACTAGCGCATACGAGCAGTACTTC
>TRBV12-3/TRBV12-4|few|TRBJ1-4|TRBD1
CASIRDRGEKLFF
TGTGCCAGCATTAGGGACAGGGGTGAAAAACTGTTTTTT
>TRBV7-9|-|TRBJ2-4|-
CASSSLGRGDAKNIQYF
TGTGCCAGCAGCTCCCTTGGCAGGGGAGACGCCAAAAACATTCAGTACTTC
>TRBV2|-|TRBJ2-2|-
CASSENRDTGELFF
TGTGCCAGCAGTGAGAACAGGGACACCGGGGAGCTGTTTTTT
>TRBV27|-|TRBJ2-1|TRBD1
CASSSRTGNEQFF
TGTGCCAGCAGTTCTCGGACAGGGAATGAGCAGTTCTTC
>TRBV7-3|-|TRBJ2-1|TRBD2
CASSLNGRDYNEQFF
TGTGCCAGCAGCTTAAACGGGAGGGACTACAATGAGCAGTTCTTC
>TRBV5-4|-|TRBJ1-2|-
CASSPAGTYANYGYTF
TGTGCCAGCAGCCCTGCCGGGACATACGCTAACTATGGCTACACCTTC
>TRBV6-2/TRBV6-3|-|TRBJ2-7|TRBD1
CASSSGQVSEQYF
TGTGCCAGCAGTTCGGGACAGGTCAGCGAGCAGTACTTC
>TRBV19|few|TRBJ1-4|TRBD1
CASGERGRTNEKLFF
TGTGCCAGTGGGGAAAGGGGGCGAACTAATGAAAAACTGTTTTTT
>TRBV5-1|-|TRBJ1-4|TRBD1
CASSYGQGQNEKLFF
TGCGCCAGCAGTTACGGACAGGGGCAAAATGAAAAACTGTTTTTT
>TRBV19|-|TRBJ1-1|-
CASSDRRNTEAFF
TGTGCCAGTAGCGACAGGCGGAACACTGAAGCTTTCTTT
>TRBV6-5|-|TRBJ2-1|-
CASSYSPSSNEQFF
TGTGCCAGCAGTTATAGTCCTAGCAGCAATGAGCAGTTCTTC
>TRBV29-1|-|TRBJ2-7|-
CSAAGQTYEQYF
TGCAGCGCTGCAGGGCAGACCTACGAGCAGTACTTC
>TRBV27|-|TRBJ2-7|TRBD1
CASSLTGQGYEQYF
TGTGCCAGCAGTCTGACGGGACAGGGCTACGAGCAGTACTTC
>TRBV9|-|TRBJ2-7|TRBD1
CASSVGDRGSEQYF
TGTGCCAGCAGCGTAGGGGACAGGGGGAGCGAGCAGTACTTC
>TRBV5-1|-|TRBJ1-1|-
CASSAEVGGYTEAFF
TGCGCCAGCAGCGCCGAAGTGGGGGGTTACACTGAAGCTTTCTTT
>TRBV30|-|TRBJ2-3|-
CAWSKGGADTQYF
TGTGCCTGGAGCAAGGGGGGGGCAGATACGCAGTATTTT
>TRBV4-1|-|TRBJ2-2|-
CASARAGELFF
TGCGCCAGCGCGCGGGCCGGGGAGCTGTTTTTT
>TRBV12-3/TRBV12-4|-|TRBJ1-1|-
CASSLAVSGSAFF
TGTGCCAGCAGTTTAGCGGTGTCGGGGAGCGCTTTCTTT
>TRBV27|-|TRBJ1-4|TRBD1
CASSPDRGQEEKLFF
TGTGCCAGCAGTCCCGACAGGGGGCAGGAGGAAAAACTGTTTTTT
>TRBV7-9|-|TRBJ2-3|-
CASTPSAGFDTQYF
TGTGCCAGCACCCCCTCGGCCGGGTTCGATACGCAGTATTTT
>TRBV6-6|-|TRBJ2-3|-
CASSYSATDTQYF
TGTGCCAGCAGTTACTCGGCCACAGATACGCAGTATTTT
>TRBV6-2/TRBV6-3|-|TRBJ1-5|-
CASSSPRPGESNQPQHF
TGTGCCAGCAGTTCCCCTCGCCCCGGGGAGAGCAATCAGCCCCAGCATTTT
>TRBV24-1|once|TRBJ2-1|TRBD2
CATTGTSGYNEQFF
TGTGCCACCACCGGGACTAGCGGCTACAATGAGCAGTTCTTC